The present T cell receptor (beta chain) was sequenced within a study of T cells in Graves' hyperthyroidism and ophthalmopathy. Amplification of TCR beta CDR3 regions was performed using RNA transcripts as template. The HTBI primer set was used in a first-round RT-PCR of the TCR CDR3. TCRdb processed the multiplex PCR reads anew with MiXCR; each CDR3 protein has one entry. The data contain 540,000 or so distinct CDR3 sequences, 46% of them singletons. The CDR3 is 14 residues long. Germline CDR1 reads SGHRS; CDR2 reads YFSETQ. V shed 4 bases and J shed 3 bases, with 13 bases lying between them. The sequence was obtained from an adult woman with Graves' disease, either hyperthyroidism or ophthalmopathy (not recorded which). The sequenced sample consisted of peripheral blood or thyroid tissue (not recorded which). The rearrangement uses TRBV5-1 and TRBJ1-2; perhaps TRBD1 as D (6 bases). CDR3 in amino acids: CASSGLQGHYGYTF. CDR3 in DNA: TGCGCCAGCAGCGGTTTACAGGGTCACTATGGCTACACCTTC. Using reference TRBV5-1 and TRBJ1-2 for the parts outside the CDR3, the full variable domain is KAGVTQTPRYLIKTRGQQVTLSCSPISGHRSVSWYQQTPGQGLQFLFEYFSETQRNKGNFPGRFSGRQFSNSRSEMNVSTLELGDSALYLCASSGLQGHYGYTFGSGTRLTVV.